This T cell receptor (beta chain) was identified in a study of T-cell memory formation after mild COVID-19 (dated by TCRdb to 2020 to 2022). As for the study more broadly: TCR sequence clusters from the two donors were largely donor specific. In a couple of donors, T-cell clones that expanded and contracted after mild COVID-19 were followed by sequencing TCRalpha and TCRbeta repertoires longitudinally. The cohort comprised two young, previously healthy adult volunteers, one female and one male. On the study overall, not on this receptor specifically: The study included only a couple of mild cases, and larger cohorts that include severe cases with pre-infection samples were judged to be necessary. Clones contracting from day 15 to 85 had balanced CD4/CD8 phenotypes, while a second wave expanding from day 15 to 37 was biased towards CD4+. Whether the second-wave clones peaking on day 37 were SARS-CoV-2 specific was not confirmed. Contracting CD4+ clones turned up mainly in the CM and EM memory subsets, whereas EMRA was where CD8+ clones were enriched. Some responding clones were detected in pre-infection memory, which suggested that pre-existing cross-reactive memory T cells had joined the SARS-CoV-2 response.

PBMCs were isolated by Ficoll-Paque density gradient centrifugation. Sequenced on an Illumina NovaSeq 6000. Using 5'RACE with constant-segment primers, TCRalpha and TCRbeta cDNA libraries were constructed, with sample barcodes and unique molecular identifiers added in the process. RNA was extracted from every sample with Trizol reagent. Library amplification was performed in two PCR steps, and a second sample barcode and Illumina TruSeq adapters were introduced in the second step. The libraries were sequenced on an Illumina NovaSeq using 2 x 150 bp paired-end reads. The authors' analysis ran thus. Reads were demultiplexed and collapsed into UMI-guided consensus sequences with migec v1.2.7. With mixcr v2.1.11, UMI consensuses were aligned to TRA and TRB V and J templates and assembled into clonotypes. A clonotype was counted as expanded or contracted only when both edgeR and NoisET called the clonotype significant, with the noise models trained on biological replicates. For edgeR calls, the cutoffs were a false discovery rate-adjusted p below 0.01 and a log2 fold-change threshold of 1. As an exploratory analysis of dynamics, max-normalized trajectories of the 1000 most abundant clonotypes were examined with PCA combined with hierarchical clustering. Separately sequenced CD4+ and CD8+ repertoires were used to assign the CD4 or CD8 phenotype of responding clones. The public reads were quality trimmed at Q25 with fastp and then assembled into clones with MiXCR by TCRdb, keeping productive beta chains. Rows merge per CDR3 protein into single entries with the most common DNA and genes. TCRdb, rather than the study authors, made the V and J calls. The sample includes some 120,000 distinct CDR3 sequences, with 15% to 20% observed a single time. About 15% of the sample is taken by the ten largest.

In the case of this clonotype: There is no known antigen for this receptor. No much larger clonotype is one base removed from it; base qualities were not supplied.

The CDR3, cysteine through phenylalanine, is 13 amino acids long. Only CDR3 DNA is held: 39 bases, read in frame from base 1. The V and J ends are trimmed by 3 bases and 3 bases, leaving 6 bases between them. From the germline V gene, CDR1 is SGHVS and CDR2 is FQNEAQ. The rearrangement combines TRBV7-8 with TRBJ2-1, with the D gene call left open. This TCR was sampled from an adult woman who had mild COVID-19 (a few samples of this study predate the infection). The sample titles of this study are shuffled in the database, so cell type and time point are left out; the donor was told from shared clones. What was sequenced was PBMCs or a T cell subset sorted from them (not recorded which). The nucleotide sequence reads TGTGCCAGCAGCTTCCAGATCTACAATGAGCAGTTCTTC. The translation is CASSFQIYNEQFF.